The subject of this entry is one T cell receptor (beta chain). The clone's antigen remains unknown. No much larger clone is present one base from it, and per-base qualities are unavailable. The intended sense of this specimen's treatment or condition label: 15 to 20 received Ad26.COV2.S at low or high dose, single or two shots; several received placebo; per-sample allocation not given. For vaccine and placebo recipients, the sequenced repertoires came from samples collected on day 63 after the first injection. In Cohort 1b, 25 or so adults aged 18-55 years were enrolled at a single site in Boston, USA, between 29 July and 7 August 2020. Ad26.COV2.S was a replication-incompetent adenovirus type 26 vector expressing a prefusion-stabilized SARS-CoV-2 spike protein from the original Wuhan strain. The immunoSEQ Assay was used to sequence TCRbeta CDR3 regions. After extraction, genomic DNA underwent amplification by bias-controlled multiplex PCR, followed by high-throughput sequencing. Per the original workflow: To quantify the absolute abundance of every unique TCRbeta CDR3 region, sequences were collapsed and filtered. T cell fraction was estimated by normalizing TCRbeta template counts to usable DNA, with usable DNA measured through amplification of reference genes found in all nucleated cells. Repertoire TCRs were annotated as SARS-CoV-2-specific when V gene, CDR3 amino acid sequence and J gene were exactly matched to a known reactive TCR set. The reference SARS-CoV-2 TCR set was derived from MIRA and filtered for enrichment in COVID-19-positive ImmuneCODE repertoires, a step that removed public or cross-reactive TCRs. Using the MIRA antigens, annotated TCRs were further analysed by specific ORF or by position within an ORF. Depth was the summed frequency of annotated unique rearrangements, while breadth was defined as annotated unique rearrangements over total unique productive rearrangements. Two-sided Wilcoxon rank-sum tests were used to compare TCR breadth between groups. TCRdb re-hosts the immuneACCESS table, in-frame sequences only. Its copies lack some clones; in the studies checked, an unresolved V gene accounts for under half of them, and the cause for the rest is not known. V, J and clone size derive from that table, while D and trimming were established from the DNA sequence. A total of some 390,000 clones appear in this sample, approximately 90% of them only once. About 1.9% of the sample rests with the top ten.

The entry originates in a study of Ad26.COV2.S vaccination and SARS-CoV-2 variants (dated by TCRdb to the early 2020s). Regarding the research as a whole: Vaccine-arm donors came from COV1001, a multicentre, randomized, double-blind, placebo-controlled phase I-IIa trial of Ad26.COV2.S in healthy adults. Dosing of Ad26.COV2.S was intramuscular, at either 5x10^10 or 1x10^11 viral particles, delivered as one shot or as two shots spaced 56 days apart. TCRbeta repertoire sequencing was used to assess the specificity and breadth of SARS-CoV-2-reactive T cell receptors after Ad26.COV2.S vaccination. The TCR-sequenced set comprised about 30 samples: some 19 Ad26.COV2.S vaccine recipients, 5 placebo recipients and 8 SARS-CoV-2 convalescent individuals. Trial participants were randomized into five groups of five: low-dose or high-dose Ad26.COV2.S given once or twice, or placebo on both occasions. Investigators remained blinded to trial group allocation during experiments and outcome assessment. Study-wide findings and limitations: Substantial breadth of spike-specific CD8+ and CD4+ T cell responses was reported after vaccination. Vaccine and placebo recipients had similar non-spike TCR breadth, a finding consistent with the vaccine containing only spike. The study lacked the statistical power to compare responses across vaccine doses or regimens. Ad26.COV2.S recipients had higher spike-specific TCR breadth than placebo recipients (P = 0.0014). According to the authors, total T cell responses may have been underestimated by the TCR breadth and depth analyses.

Trimming costs V 3 bases and J 0 bases, and their ends lie 9 bases apart. Its CDR3 holds 15 amino acids, cysteine through phenylalanine. Only the CDR3 part of the read is kept: 45 bases, read in frame from the first base. According to the germline V gene, CDR1 reads MDHEN and CDR2 reads SYDVKM. The receptor comes from a person aged 18-65 years who received the Ad26.COV2.S COVID-19 vaccine or a placebo. The specimen comprised peripheral blood, sampled in a trial of Ad26.COV2.S vaccine versus placebo. In this chain, TRBV28 is recombined with TRBJ2-1, with TRBD1 perhaps the D gene, on 6 matching bases. The CDR3 region has the sequence CASSFWTDSYNEQFF. The DNA reads TGTGCCAGCAGTTTCTGGACAGACTCCTACAATGAGCAGTTCTTC.